The clone carrying this TCR beta chain was observed a single time. Antigen specificity is unknown. The data belong to a study of OX40 agonist ivuxolimab in advanced cancers. Across the study: The treatment was a fully human IgG2 OX40 agonist, ivuxolimab.

Study-wide results and limits: The study observed clonal expansion of CD4+ and CD8+ blood T cells by week 6 at 0.1 to 3.0 mg/kg.

Measured with immunoSEQ multiplex PCR; TCRdb has only the in-frame clones, and not every one. The data contain approximately 91,000 clones, 87% of them singletons. Trimming shortened V by 3 bases and J by 0 bases, and 5 bases separated the two germline ends. The CDR3 has 13 residues. CDR1 and CDR2 from the germline V gene are SNHLY and FYNNEI. Autoimmune disease history or systemic immunosuppression led to patients being barred. The V call is TRBV2, the J call TRBJ2-5; D not resolved. The receptor was derived from an adult with an advanced solid tumor such as melanoma, head and neck, liver or kidney cancer. This specimen consisted of CD4+ or CD8+ T cells sorted from blood, obtained in a trial of the OX40 agonist ivuxolimab. The CDR3 region has the DNA TGTGCCAGCAGTGACGGCCACCAAGAGACCCAGTACTTC. Protein sequence: CASSDGHQETQYF.